The following is a T cell receptor (beta chain) sequence with its context. TCRdb used MiXCR to reprocess the 5' RACE reads, holding one entry per CDR3 protein. The sample records 200,000 or so distinct CDR3 sequences, around a sixth being singletons. This record comes from a study of identical twins. Healthy Caucasians made up all donors. The ends were cut back, 4 bases at V and 4 bases at J, with 21 bases in the middle. Per germline, CDR1 SGDLS and CDR2 YYNGEE. The length of the CDR3 is 16 residues. The same specimen was also included in a second study, on T cells expressing NK-cell markers. That source reports: Expanded NKG2C+ T cell clones were not confirmed as HCMV-specific.

Sequencing was done on a sample of CD8+ T cells sorted from blood. The rearrangement links TRBV9 to TRBJ2-7, with a tentative D call TRBD2 (5 bases). The source is a woman in her late teens or twenties in good health. The CDR3 loop reads CASSPRPDYLVYEQYF. The CDR3 DNA is TGTGCCAGCAGCCCACGACCCGACTACCTAGTTTACGAGCAGTACTTC.